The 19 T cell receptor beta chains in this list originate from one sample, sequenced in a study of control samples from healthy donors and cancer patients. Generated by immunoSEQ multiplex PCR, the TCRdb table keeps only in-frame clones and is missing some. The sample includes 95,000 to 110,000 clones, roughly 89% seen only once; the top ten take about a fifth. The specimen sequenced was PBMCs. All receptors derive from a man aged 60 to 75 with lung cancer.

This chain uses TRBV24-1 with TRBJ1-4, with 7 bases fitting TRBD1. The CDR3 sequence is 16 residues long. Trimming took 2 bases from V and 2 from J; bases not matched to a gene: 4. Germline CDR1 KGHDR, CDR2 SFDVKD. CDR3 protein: CATSDSHRGTNEKLFF. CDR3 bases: TGTGCCACCAGTGATTCACACAGGGGCACTAATGAAAAACTGTTTTTT.

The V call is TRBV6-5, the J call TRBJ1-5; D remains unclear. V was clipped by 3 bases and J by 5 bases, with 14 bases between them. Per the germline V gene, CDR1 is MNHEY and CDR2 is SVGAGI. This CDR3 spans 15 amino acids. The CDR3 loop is CASSYHRFSDQPQHF. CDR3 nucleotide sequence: TGTGCCAGCAGTTATCATAGATTCTCGGATCAGCCCCAGCATTTT.

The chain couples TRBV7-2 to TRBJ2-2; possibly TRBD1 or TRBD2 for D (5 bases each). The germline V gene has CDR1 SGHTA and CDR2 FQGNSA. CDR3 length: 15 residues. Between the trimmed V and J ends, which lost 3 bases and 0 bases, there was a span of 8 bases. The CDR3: CASSLQGPNTGELFF. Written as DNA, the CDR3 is TGTGCCAGCAGCTTGCAGGGACCGAACACCGGGGAGCTGTTTTTT.

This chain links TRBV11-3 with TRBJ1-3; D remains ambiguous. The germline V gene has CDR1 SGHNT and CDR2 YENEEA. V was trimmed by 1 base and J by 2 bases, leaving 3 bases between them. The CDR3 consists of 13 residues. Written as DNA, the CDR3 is TGTGCCAGCAGCTTAGGGCCTGGAAACACCATATATTTT. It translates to CASSLGPGNTIYF.

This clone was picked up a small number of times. The CDR3 DNA is TGTGCCAGCAGCCCAAAACCCCTAGCGGGGGGGCGCACAGATACGCAGTATTTT. Amino acids: CASSPKPLAGGRTDTQYF. The chain links TRBV7-9 to TRBJ2-3; 12 nucleotides line up with TRBD2. In germline, CDR1 is SEHNR, CDR2 FQNEAQ (reference sequence). After removal of 5 bases from V and 1 base from J, the junction contained 10 bases not matched to a gene. The CDR3 is 18 amino acids.

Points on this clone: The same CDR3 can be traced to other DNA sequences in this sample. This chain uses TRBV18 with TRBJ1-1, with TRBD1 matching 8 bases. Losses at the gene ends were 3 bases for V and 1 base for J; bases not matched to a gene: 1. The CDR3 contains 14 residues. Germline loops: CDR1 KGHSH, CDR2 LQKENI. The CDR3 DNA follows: TGTGCCAGCTCACCTGGACAGGGGAACACTGAAGCTTTCTTT. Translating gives CASSPGQGNTEAFF.

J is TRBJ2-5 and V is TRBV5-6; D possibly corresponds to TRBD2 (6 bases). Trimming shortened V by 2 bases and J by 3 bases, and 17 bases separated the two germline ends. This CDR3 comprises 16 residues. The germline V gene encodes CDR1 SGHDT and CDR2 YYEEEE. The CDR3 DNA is TGTGCCAGCAGCTTCCTGGCGGGGCAGGGAAAAGAGACCCAGTACTTC. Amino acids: CASSFLAGQGKETQYF.

The CDR3 is CASSPLAGGQETQYF. CDR3 DNA: TGTGCCAGCAGTCCGCTGGCAGGGGGGCAAGAGACCCAGTACTTC. V usage is TRBV11-3 and J usage is TRBJ2-5; possible D gene TRBD1, 7 bases. The CDR3 consists of 15 residues. The germline V gene has CDR1 SGHNT and CDR2 YENEEA. Trimming stripped 6 bases from V and 2 bases from J, with 16 bases between.

CDR3 in DNA: TGTGCCAGTAGTATCTTGACATCCCGGCGCTCTGGAAACACCATATATTTT. Translating gives CASSILTSRRSGNTIYF. The chain has TRBV19 and TRBJ1-3; no clear D. The CDR3 loop spans 17 amino acids. Trimming took 3 bases from V and 0 from J, leaving 15 bases between them. In germline, CDR1 is LNHDA, CDR2 SQIVND (reference sequence). Filled out from reference TRBV19 and TRBJ1-3, the complete variable domain reads DGGITQSPKYLFRKEGQNVTLSCEQNLNHDAMYWYRQDPGQGLRLIYYSQIVNDFQKGDIAEGYSVSREKKESFPLTVTSAQKNPTAFYLCASSILTSRRSGNTIYFGEGSWLTVV.

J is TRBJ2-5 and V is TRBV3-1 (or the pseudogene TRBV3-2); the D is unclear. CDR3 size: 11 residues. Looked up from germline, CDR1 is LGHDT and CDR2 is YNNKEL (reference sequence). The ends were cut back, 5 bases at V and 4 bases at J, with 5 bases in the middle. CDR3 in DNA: TGTGCCAGCAGCTATGGAGAGACCCAGTACTTC. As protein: CASSYGETQYF.

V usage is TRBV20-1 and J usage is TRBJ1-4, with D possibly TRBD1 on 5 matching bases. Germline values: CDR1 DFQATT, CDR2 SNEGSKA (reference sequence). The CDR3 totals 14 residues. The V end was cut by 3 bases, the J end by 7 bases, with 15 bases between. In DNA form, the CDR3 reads TGCAGTGCTAGTTTTGGCAGGGACGGTGAAAAACTGTTTTTT. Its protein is CSASFGRDGEKLFF.

Here the CDR3 DNA reads TGCGCCAGCAGCTTTCTAGCGGGGCCCTACAATGAGCAGTTCTTC. It is translated as CASSFLAGPYNEQFF. This rearrangement joins TRBV5-1 to TRBJ2-1, with TRBD2 identical over 9 bases. The CDR3 length is 15 residues. J gave up 2 bases and V 2 bases, and 2 bases lay outside the gene matches. Germline values: CDR1 SGHRS, CDR2 YFSETQ.

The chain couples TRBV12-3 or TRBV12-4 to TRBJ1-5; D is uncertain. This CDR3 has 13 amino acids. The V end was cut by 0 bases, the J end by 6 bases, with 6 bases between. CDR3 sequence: CASSLAHPQPQHF. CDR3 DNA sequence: TGTGCCAGCAGTTTAGCGCACCCTCAGCCCCAGCATTTT.

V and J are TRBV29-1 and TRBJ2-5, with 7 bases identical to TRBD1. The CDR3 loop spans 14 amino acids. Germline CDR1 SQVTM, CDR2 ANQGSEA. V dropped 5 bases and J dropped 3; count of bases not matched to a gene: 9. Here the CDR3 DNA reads TGCAGCGTTAGTCTGGGCAGGGGGAAAGAGACCCAGTACTTC. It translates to CSVSLGRGKETQYF.

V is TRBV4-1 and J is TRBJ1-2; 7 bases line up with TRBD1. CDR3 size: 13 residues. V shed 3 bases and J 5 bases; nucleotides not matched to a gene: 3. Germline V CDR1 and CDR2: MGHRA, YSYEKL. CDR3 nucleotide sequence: TGCGCCAGCAGCCAGCCGACAGGGTATGGCTACACCTTC. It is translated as CASSQPTGYGYTF.

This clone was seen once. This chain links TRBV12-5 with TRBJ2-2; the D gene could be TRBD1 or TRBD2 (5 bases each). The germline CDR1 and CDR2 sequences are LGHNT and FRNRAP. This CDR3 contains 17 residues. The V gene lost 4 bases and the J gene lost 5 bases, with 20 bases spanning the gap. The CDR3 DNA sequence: TGTGCTAGTGGTTCCACGAGACCCAAAGAGGGGACCGGGGAGCTGTTTTTT. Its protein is CASGSTRPKEGTGELFF.

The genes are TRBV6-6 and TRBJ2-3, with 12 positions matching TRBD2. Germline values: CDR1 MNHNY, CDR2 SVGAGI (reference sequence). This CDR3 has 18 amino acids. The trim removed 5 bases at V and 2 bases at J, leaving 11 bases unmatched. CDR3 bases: TGTGCCAGCAGTCCGACTAGCGGGGGCCTTTCCCTCACAGATACGCAGTATTTT. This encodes CASSPTSGGLSLTDTQYF.

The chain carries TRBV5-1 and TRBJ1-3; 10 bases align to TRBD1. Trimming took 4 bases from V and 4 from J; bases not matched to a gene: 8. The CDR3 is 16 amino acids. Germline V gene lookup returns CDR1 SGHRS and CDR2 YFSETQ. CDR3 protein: CASSLAGTGEGNTIYF. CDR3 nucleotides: TGCGCCAGCAGCCTTGCCGGGACAGGGGAAGGAAACACCATATATTTT.

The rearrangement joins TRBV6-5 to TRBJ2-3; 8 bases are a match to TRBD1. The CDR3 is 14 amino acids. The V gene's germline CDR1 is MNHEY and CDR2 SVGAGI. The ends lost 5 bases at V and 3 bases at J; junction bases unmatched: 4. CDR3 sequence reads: CASSLNRGTDTQYF. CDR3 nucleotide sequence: TGTGCCAGCAGTCTCAACAGGGGGACAGATACGCAGTATTTT.